This record covers a single T cell receptor (beta chain). Which antigen it targets is not known. Qualities for individual bases were not recorded, and no much larger clone is one base off. This sample was taken from a study of blood T cell repertoires in COVID-19 (dated by TCRdb to 2020 to 2022). Background for the entire study: Samples covering the acute and convalescent phases of COVID-19 were provided by collaborators in the United States, Italy and Spain. The prospective study material was composed of cDNA or gDNA derived from T cells, B-cell-depleted T cells, or PBMCs. The dataset comprised deeply sampled blood TCRbeta repertoires from subjects exposed to, actively infected with, or recovered from COVID-19. The repertoires were released in a freely available public database intended as a resource for research on the immune response to SARS-CoV-2. Samples were obtained from the ongoing ImmuneRACE study (first 160 participants) and from 1,000 to 1,500 subjects provided by 6 global collaborators. The sample metadata nearly always contained a de-identified subject ID, COVID-19 status, age in years and sex. Where available, HLA class I and class II types were obtained from metadata supplied by the sample provider rather than from assay-based typing. The research as a whole found: Clinical and demographic metadata were provided uncurated, with the amount varying by source and participant.

In Seattle, one collaborating source enrolled patients while the infection was active and tracked those patients longitudinally over the course of disease. Each collaborating institution followed its own protocols to collect whole blood in K2EDTA tubes. For TCRbeta analysis, collaborators shipped samples as frozen whole blood, isolated PBMCs, or DNA extracted from either of those sample types. The CDR3 measures 16 amino acids from cysteine to phenylalanine. The read is trimmed to its CDR3 DNA, 48 bases read in frame from base 1. Per the germline V gene (reference sequence), MNHEY is the CDR1 and SMNVEV is the CDR2. V was cut back by 0 bases and J by 2 bases, leaving a gap of 11 bases between them. TCRbeta CDR3 regions were amplified from genomic DNA using the immunoSEQ Assay, a bias-controlled multiplex PCR. The original methods were these. The number of nucleated cells in each sample was estimated by amplification of reference gene primers within the assay. To quantify the absolute abundance of each unique TCRbeta CDR3 rearrangement, sequence reads were collapsed and filtered. Productive Simpson clonality was computed per sample as the square root of Simpson's diversity index over productive rearrangements. TCRdb carries this immuneACCESS record with in-frame sequences only. Its versions omit some clonotypes, under half of them owing to an unresolved V gene in the studies checked, with the rest unexplained. Clonal size and the V and J genes are those of that table, whereas D and trimming came from the DNA. Within this sample are around 130,000 clones, with over 85% of them counted one time only. The top ten clones comprise 4.6% of the sample.

The rearrangement combines TRBV27 with TRBJ1-3; possibly the D gene is TRBD1, per 5 matching bases. The clonotype originates from a man between 60 and 75 years old with COVID-19, enrolled during active disease. Sequencing was performed on peripheral blood. The DNA sequence reads TGTGCCAGCAGTTTATCTCGCCGGGGGACTGGAAACACCATATATTTT. Translation gives CASSLSRRGTGNTIYF.